Reported below is one TCR beta chain. Its specificity is not known. The sample comes from a study of cytomegalovirus exposure and HLA in healthy donors. Findings and limits, study-wide: Several of the most significant clusters appeared, in a later analysis, to be linked to common viral pathogens. A later analysis found TCR association rates differed by HLA locus, highest for DRB1 and lowest for HLA-C.

The V end was cut by 5 bases, the J end by 0 bases, with 11 bases between. The CDR3 is 14 amino acids. Germline loops: CDR1 SGHRS, CDR2 YFSETQ. 60 Vbeta and 13 Jbeta primers were used in PCR. TCRdb keeps only in-frame clones here, not all; method: immunoSEQ multiplex PCR. The sample has 130,000 to 150,000 clones, 78% seen once; the top ten hold around 2.5%. The V gene is TRBV5-1, the J gene TRBJ1-2; D unresolved. This sequence was found in a young woman in good health and CMV-seropositive. The sequencing input was PBMCs. CDR3 in DNA: TGCGCCAGCAGGAGAAGTGAAGCTAACTATGGCTACACCTTC. It codes for CASRRSEANYGYTF.